One and the same sample provided the 28 T cell receptor beta chains below, sequenced in a study of CXCR3-negative and CXCR3-positive naive CD8 T cells (dated by TCRdb to between 2018 and 2020). The antigens of these receptors remain unknown. What the authors observed across the whole study: TRB CDR3s from CXCR3-positive naive cells showed higher hydrophobicity (lower Kidera factor 4), lower energy, and higher strength and volume indices than CXCR3-negative naive cells.

The sequencer listed for this sample is NextSeq 550. The Human TCR Profiling Kit (MiLaboratory) was used to prepare UMI-labeled 5' RACE TRB cDNA libraries. After reprocessing by TCRdb, each CDR3 protein sequence is one entry, and no DNA is given. For this sample, the table gives about 150,000 distinct CDR3 sequences. Around 0.5% of the sample goes to the ten largest clones. Material for sequencing was naive CXCR3+ CD8+ T cells from blood. The cell subset or site label, read with the paper, signifies: CD45RO-CCR7+CD27+CD95- naive CD8+ T cells expressing CXCR3 (TNR3+). The receptors come from a human donor in good health. Some clones in this sample may be carry-over from other donors' samples.

The J gene is TRBJ2-5, the V gene TRBV29-1; TCRdb names TRBD1, which stays unverified in the absence of DNA. Germline assignment: CDR1 SQVTM and CDR2 ANQGSEA. This CDR3 is 14 amino acids long. The CDR3 here is CSVASDTWGETQYF.

This chain joins TRBV29-1 and TRBJ2-3. In germline, CDR1 is SQVTM, CDR2 ANQGSEA. This CDR3 has 15 amino acids. The CDR3: CSVEDHGSVGDTQYF.

The chain's CDR3 is CASSYEIRGEKLFF. The chain links TRBV6-6 to TRBJ1-4; no DNA is available, so the TRBD1 call from TCRdb remains unchecked. This CDR3 has 14 residues. In germline, CDR1 is MNHNY, CDR2 SVGAGI (reference sequence).

This chain links TRBV7-9 with TRBJ2-2; TCRdb lists TRBD1, though no DNA is available to test this call. CDR1 SEHNR and CDR2 FQNEAQ come from the germline V gene (reference sequence). This CDR3 is 14 amino acids long. The CDR3 here is CASSAEEGAGELFF.

The chain employs TRBV9 and TRBJ2-1; TCRdb's D gene call, TRBD2, goes unchecked for lack of DNA. The CDR3 contains 16 residues. Germline V gene lookup returns CDR1 SGDLS and CDR2 YYNGEE. The CDR3: CASSFSGGAGIDEQFF.

V is TRBV15 and J is TRBJ2-6; TCRdb calls TRBD1, which cannot be checked without DNA. The CDR3 is made up of 17 amino acids. Germline loops: CDR1 LNHNV, CDR2 YYDKDF (reference sequence). The CDR3 region is CPTRTVEGGSRANVLTF.

The gene calls are TRBV9 and TRBJ2-7; TCRdb selects TRBD2, and the lack of DNA leaves this call unchecked. CDR3 length equals 14 residues. Germline lookup yields CDR1 SGDLS and CDR2 YYNGEE. The CDR3 region is CASSGGGIAYEQYF. The variable domain in full, with the rest retrieved from reference TRBV9 and TRBJ2-7, is DSGVTQTPKHLITATGQRVTLRCSPRSGDLSVYWYQQSLDQGLQFLIQYYNGEERAKGNILERFSAQQFPDLHSELNLSSLELGDSALYFCASSGGGIAYEQYFGPGTRLTVT.

This chain joins TRBV4-1 and TRBJ2-1. Germline V gives CDR1 MGHRA, CDR2 YSYEKL. The CDR3 is made up of 16 amino acids. CDR3 sequence: CASSLNAGNSYNEQFF.

The CDR3 here is CASSLALYGYNEKLFF. This chain uses TRBV12-3 or TRBV12-4 with TRBJ1-4. The CDR3 length is 16 residues.

The rearrangement uses TRBV7-8 and TRBJ1-1; checking the TCRdb D call of TRBD1 is not possible without DNA. Germline CDR1 is SGHVS and CDR2 is FQNEAQ. The CDR3 consists of 17 residues. CDR3 sequence reads: CASSGPGQGLGITEAFF.

The chain joins TRBV2 to TRBJ2-1; without DNA, the TCRdb call of TRBD1 cannot be checked. This CDR3 spans 12 amino acids. CDR1 is SNHLY, CDR2 FYNNEI, per germline. The CDR3 here is CASTGPRGEQFF.

The rearrangement joins TRBV7-8 to TRBJ2-7; TCRdb reports TRBD1, a call that lacks DNA to check it against. Germline V gene sequence: CDR1 SGHVS, CDR2 FQNEAQ. The CDR3 runs to 14 residues. CDR3 region: CASSLGQGEREQYF.

This chain joins TRBV9 and TRBJ2-1; there is no DNA to check the TCRdb D call of TRBD2. Germline lookup yields CDR1 SGDLS and CDR2 YYNGEE. The CDR3 runs 12 residues. CDR3 amino acids: CASSKLPNEQFF.

The genes are TRBV28 and TRBJ1-1; the TCRdb call, TRBD1, lacks DNA for checking. CDR3 length: 14 amino acids. The germline CDR1 and CDR2 sequences are MDHEN and SYDVKM. The CDR3: CASTQDRRNTEAFF.

The chain links TRBV29-1 to TRBJ2-1. The CDR3 sequence is 14 residues long. Germline V gene data show CDR1 as SQVTM and CDR2 as ANQGSEA. The CDR3: CSVEDGSSYNEQFF.

This chain joins TRBV2 and TRBJ1-2; there is no DNA to check the TCRdb D call of TRBD1. The CDR3 totals 15 residues. Germline V gene data show CDR1 as SNHLY and CDR2 as FYNNEI. CDR3 sequence: CASSEAEGATTGYTF.

V usage is TRBV3-1 and J usage is TRBJ2-5; with no DNA, the TCRdb D assignment of TRBD1 cannot be verified. The germline V gene encodes CDR1 LGHDT and CDR2 YNNKEL (reference sequence). The CDR3 totals 18 residues. This CDR3 is CASSQLHPSVWGGETQYF.

The chain has TRBV11-2 and TRBJ1-1. The CDR3 is 13 amino acids. Germline lookup yields CDR1 SGHAT and CDR2 FQNNGV. The CDR3 protein is CASSLPAVAEAFF.

The chain employs TRBV7-9 and TRBJ1-4; the TCRdb call, TRBD1, lacks DNA for checking. The germline V gene encodes CDR1 SEHNR and CDR2 FQNEAQ (reference sequence). This CDR3 region has 14 residues. The CDR3 is CASSFGTVNEKLFF.

The V gene is TRBV6-5, the J gene TRBJ2-2; TCRdb calls TRBD2, which cannot be checked without DNA. CDR3 length: 18 residues. The germline V gene encodes CDR1 MNHEY and CDR2 SVGAGI. CDR3: CASSYSKARGFNTGELFF.

J is TRBJ2-7 and V is TRBV5-4; with no DNA, the TCRdb D assignment of TRBD2 cannot be verified. The germline V gene has CDR1 SGHNT and CDR2 YYREEE (reference sequence). This CDR3 is 15 amino acids long. The chain's CDR3 is CASSLDPAGAYEQYF.

J is TRBJ2-2 and V is TRBV7-9. Germline V CDR1 and CDR2: SEHNR, FQNEAQ (reference sequence). The length of the CDR3 is 11 residues. This chain's CDR3 is CASSPTGELFF.

The chain recombines TRBV4-1 with TRBJ2-7; TCRdb's D call, TRBD1, is unchecked because there is no DNA. This CDR3 spans 14 amino acids. CDR1 and CDR2 (germline): MGHRA, YSYEKL. The CDR3 sequence: CASSRQGGIYEQYF.

The rearrangement joins TRBV12-3 or TRBV12-4 to TRBJ1-4. The CDR3 length is 13 residues. CDR3 sequence reads: CASSPRAWEKLFF.

CDR3 loop: CATEGWDPNTGELFF. The chain carries TRBV11-2 and TRBJ2-2; the TCRdb D gene call, TRBD1, has no DNA to confirm it. The length of the CDR3 is 15 residues. Germline assignment: CDR1 SGHAT and CDR2 FQNNGV.

The gene calls are TRBV5-6 and TRBJ2-3; the TRBD1 assignment by TCRdb is unverifiable without DNA. The CDR3 is made up of 15 amino acids. Germline values: CDR1 SGHDT, CDR2 YYEEEE. CDR3 sequence reads: CASSGGQFRADTQYF.

The chain carries TRBV29-1 and TRBJ2-7; TCRdb outputs TRBD1, but without DNA this stays unchecked. The CDR3 is made up of 13 amino acids. Germline V lookup: CDR1 SQVTM, CDR2 ANQGSEA. This chain's CDR3 is CSVGTSDSYEQYF.

V is TRBV30 and J is TRBJ1-1. The CDR3 is 13 residues long. Germline V CDR1 and CDR2: GTSNPN, SVGIG (reference sequence). Here the CDR3 reads CAWSVSGYTEAFF.